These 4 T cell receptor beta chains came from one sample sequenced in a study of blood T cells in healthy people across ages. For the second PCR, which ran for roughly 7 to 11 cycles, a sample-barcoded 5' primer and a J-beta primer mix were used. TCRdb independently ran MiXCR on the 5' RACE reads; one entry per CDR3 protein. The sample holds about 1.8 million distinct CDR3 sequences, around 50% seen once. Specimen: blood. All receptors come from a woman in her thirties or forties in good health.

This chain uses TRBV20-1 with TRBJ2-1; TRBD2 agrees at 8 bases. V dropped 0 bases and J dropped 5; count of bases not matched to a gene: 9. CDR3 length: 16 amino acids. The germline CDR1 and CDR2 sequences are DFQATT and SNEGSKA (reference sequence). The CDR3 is CSARDGSSGAHNEQFF. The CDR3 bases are TGCAGTGCTAGAGATGGGAGTAGCGGGGCACACAATGAGCAGTTCTTC.

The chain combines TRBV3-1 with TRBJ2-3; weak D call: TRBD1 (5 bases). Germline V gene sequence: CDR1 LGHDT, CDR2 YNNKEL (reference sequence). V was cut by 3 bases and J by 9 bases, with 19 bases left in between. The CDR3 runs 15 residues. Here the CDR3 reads CASSHDRFEYLTQYF. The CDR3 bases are TGTGCCAGCAGCCACGACAGATTCGAATACCTAACGCAGTATTTT.

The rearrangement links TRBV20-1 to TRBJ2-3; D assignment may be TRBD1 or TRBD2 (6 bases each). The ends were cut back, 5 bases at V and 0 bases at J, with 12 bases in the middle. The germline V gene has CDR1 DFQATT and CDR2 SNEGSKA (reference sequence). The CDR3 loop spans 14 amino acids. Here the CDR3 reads CSAEGGTSTDTQYF. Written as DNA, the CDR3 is TGCAGTGCTGAGGGGGGAACTAGCACAGATACGCAGTATTTT.

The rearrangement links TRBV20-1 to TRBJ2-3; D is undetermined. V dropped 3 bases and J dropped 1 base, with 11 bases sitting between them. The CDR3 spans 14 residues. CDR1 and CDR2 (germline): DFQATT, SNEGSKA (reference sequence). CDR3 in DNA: TGCAGTGCTAGCCCCTCGCAGGGCACAGATACGCAGTATTTT. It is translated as CSASPSQGTDTQYF.